This T cell receptor beta chain was retrieved from a study of T cell responses to AZD1222 COVID-19 vaccine. The data were produced by immunoSEQ multiplex PCR, yet TCRdb's version contains in-frame clones alone and is incomplete. The top ten clones hold roughly 3% of a sample with some 53,000 clones, 87% of them seen once. This clone was picked up a small number of times. This TCR derives from an adult who received the AZD1222 COVID-19 vaccine. Sequenced material: peripheral blood, taken 28 days after the second AZD1222 dose.

The CDR3 here is CASSIGTGKSLEQYF. CDR3 in DNA: TGTGCCAGCAGCATCGGGACAGGGAAAAGCCTCGAGCAGTACTTC. The chain links TRBV9 to TRBJ2-7, with 9 bases matching TRBD1. Germline-derived CDR1 and CDR2 are SGDLS and YYNGEE. Unmatched junction bases numbered 11, after V lost 4 bases and J lost 6 bases. The CDR3 extends over 15 amino acids.